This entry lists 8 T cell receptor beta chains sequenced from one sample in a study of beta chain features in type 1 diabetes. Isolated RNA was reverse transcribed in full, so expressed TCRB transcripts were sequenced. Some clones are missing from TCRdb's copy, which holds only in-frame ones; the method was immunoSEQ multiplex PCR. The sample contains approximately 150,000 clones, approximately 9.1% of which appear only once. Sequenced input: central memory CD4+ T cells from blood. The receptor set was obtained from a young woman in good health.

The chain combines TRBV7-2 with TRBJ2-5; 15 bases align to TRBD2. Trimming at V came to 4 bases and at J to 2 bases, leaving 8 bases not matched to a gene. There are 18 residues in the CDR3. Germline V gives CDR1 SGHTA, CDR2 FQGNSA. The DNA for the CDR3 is TGTGCCAGCAGCTCAAAGGGACTAGCGGGAGGCTTACAAGAGACCCAGTACTTC. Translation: CASSSKGLAGGLQETQYF.

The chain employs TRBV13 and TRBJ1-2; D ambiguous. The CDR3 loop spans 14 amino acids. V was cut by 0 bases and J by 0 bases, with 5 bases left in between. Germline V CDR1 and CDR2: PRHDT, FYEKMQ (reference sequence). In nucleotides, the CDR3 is TGTGCCAGCAGCTTAGGTACAGCTAACTATGGCTACACCTTC. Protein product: CASSLGTANYGYTF.

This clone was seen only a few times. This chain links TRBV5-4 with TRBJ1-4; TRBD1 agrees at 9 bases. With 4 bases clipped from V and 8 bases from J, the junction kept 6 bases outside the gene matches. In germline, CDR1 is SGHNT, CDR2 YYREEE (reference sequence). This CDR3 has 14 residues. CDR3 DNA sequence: TGTGCCAGCAGCCTAGACAGGGGGAACGAAAAACTGTTTTTT. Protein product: CASSLDRGNEKLFF.

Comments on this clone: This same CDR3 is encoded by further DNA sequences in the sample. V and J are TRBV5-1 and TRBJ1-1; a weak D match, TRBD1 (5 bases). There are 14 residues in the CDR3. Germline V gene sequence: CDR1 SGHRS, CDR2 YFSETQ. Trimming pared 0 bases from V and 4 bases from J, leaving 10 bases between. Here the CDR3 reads CASSLAGGGTEAFF. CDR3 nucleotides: TGCGCCAGCAGCTTGGCTGGGGGGGGCACTGAAGCTTTCTTT. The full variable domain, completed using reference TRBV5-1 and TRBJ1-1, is KAGVTQTPRYLIKTRGQQVTLSCSPISGHRSVSWYQQTPGQGLQFLFEYFSETQRNKGNFPGRFSGRQFSNSRSEMNVSTLELGDSALYLCASSLAGGGTEAFFGQGTRLTVV.

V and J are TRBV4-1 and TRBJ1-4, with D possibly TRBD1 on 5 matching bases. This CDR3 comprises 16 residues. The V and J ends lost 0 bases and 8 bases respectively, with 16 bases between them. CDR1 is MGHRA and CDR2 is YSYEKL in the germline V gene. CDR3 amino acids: CASSQDGGVIGEKLFF. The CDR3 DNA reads TGCGCCAGCAGCCAAGATGGAGGGGTAATCGGCGAAAAACTGTTTTTT.

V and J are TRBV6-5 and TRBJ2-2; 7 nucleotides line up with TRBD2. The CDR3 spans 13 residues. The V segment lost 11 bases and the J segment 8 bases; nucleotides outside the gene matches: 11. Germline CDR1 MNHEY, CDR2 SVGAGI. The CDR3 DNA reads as TGTGCCTCCTCGGGGGGTGGCCGAGGGGAGCTGTTTTTT. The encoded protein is CASSGGGRGELFF.

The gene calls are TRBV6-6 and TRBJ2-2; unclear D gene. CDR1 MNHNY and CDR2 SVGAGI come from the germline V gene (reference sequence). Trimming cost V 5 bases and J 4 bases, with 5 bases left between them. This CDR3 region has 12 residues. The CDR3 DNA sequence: TGTGCCAGCAGTCTCCCCACCGGGGAGCTGTTTTTT. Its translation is CASSLPTGELFF.

CDR3 coding DNA: TGCGCCAGCAGCTTGATCTCAGGGGAGGCTTTCTTT. Amino acid sequence: CASSLISGEAFF. The gene calls are TRBV5-1 and TRBJ1-1; perhaps TRBD1 as D (6 bases). V was clipped by 1 base and J by 11 bases, with 12 bases between them. The germline V gene has CDR1 SGHRS and CDR2 YFSETQ. The CDR3 is 12 residues long.